The 11 T cell receptor beta chains below all came from one sample that was sequenced in a study of low-dose radiotherapy and immunotherapy resistance in tumors (dated by TCRdb to the early 2020s). Explained via the paper, the time point label denotes: before trial treatment. Sequencer: Illumina MiniSeq. First-strand cDNA was synthesized with Superscript III and a set of TRAV- and TRBV-specific primers, covering both TCRalpha and TCRbeta chains. TCRs were amplified with Phusion for roughly 20 PCR cycles using a constant-region primer together with the adapter attached to the V primers. The public sequencing data were trimmed at Q25 with fastp and processed into clonotypes with MiXCR by TCRdb, which kept only in-frame beta chains. Each entry is one CDR3 protein sequence, shown with its most common DNA and genes. Within this sample are tens of thousands of distinct CDR3 sequences, with under 9.5% of them counted one time only. Under 1.1% of the sample comes from the top ten.

The sequenced sample was PBMCs, obtained before treatment. These receptors were taken from a male donor with prostate cancer.

Ten or more counts support this clonotype. The chain combines TRBV29-1 with TRBJ1-1; a weak D match, TRBD1 (6 bases). The length of the CDR3 is 11 residues. From germline, CDR1 is SQVTM and CDR2 ANQGSEA. The V and J ends lost 5 bases and 5 bases respectively, with 9 bases between them. This CDR3 is CSVLRGTEAFF. CDR3 nucleotide sequence: TGCAGCGTTTTGAGGGGGACTGAAGCTTTCTTT.

This clonotype has ten or more counts. The chain couples TRBV11-2 to TRBJ2-2; 8 bases line up with TRBD1. The V gene's germline CDR1 is SGHAT and CDR2 FQNNGV. Trimming removed 0 bases from V and 4 bases from J; junction bases left unmatched: 7. The CDR3 spans 17 residues. Here the CDR3 DNA reads TGTGCCAGCAGCTTAGAGGGGCGGACAGGGCGCACCGGGGAGCTGTTTTTT. It translates to CASSLEGRTGRTGELFF.

This clonotype was seen ten or more times. The gene calls are TRBV12-3 or TRBV12-4 and TRBJ2-1, with 11 bases aligning to TRBD2. This CDR3 contains 16 residues. The ends lost 3 bases at V and 9 bases at J; junction bases unmatched: 10. CDR3 sequence (DNA): TGTGCCAGCAGTTTCTCCACTAGCGGGAGCGGGGGTGAGCAGTTCTTC. Its translation is CASSFSTSGSGGEQFF.

At least ten counts were recorded for this clonotype. The V and J genes are TRBV7-2 and TRBJ2-1; D is uncertain. Germline CDR1 SGHTA, CDR2 FQGNSA. Trimming stripped 5 bases from V and 7 bases from J, with 9 bases between. There are 12 residues in the CDR3. CDR3 in DNA: TGTGCCAGCAGCCCTCAGTTGAATGAGCAGTTCTTC. Translation: CASSPQLNEQFF.

This clonotype was counted many times. This chain uses TRBV5-1 with TRBJ2-2; possibly TRBD2 for D (6 bases). CDR1 and CDR2 from the germline V gene are SGHRS and YFSETQ. This CDR3 is built from 15 residues. Trimming cost V 4 bases and J 2 bases, with 12 bases left between them. Here the CDR3 DNA reads TGCGCCAGCAGCATGGGACTTCCCAACACCGGGGAGCTGTTTTTT. Protein sequence: CASSMGLPNTGELFF.

This clonotype has a count of ten or more. The rearrangement links TRBV12-3 or TRBV12-4 to TRBJ1-3, with D unclear. The CDR3 spans 15 residues. Trimming stripped 1 base from V and 0 bases from J, with 7 bases between. CDR3 nucleotide sequence: TGTGCCAGCAGTTTAGGAGCCAACTCTGGAAACACCATATATTTT. It specifies CASSLGANSGNTIYF.

The rearrangement joins TRBV2 to TRBJ2-4; tentative D call: TRBD1 (6 bases). The CDR3 length is 15 residues. The germline V and J ends were trimmed by 9 bases and 1 base, with 16 bases remaining between them. CDR1 is SNHLY, CDR2 FYNNEI, per germline. The CDR3 loop is CASTGNTGAKNIQYF. The CDR3 nucleotides are TGTGCCAGTACAGGGAATACAGGGGCCAAAAACATTCAGTACTTC.

This clonotype was observed at least ten times. The chain has TRBV27 and TRBJ2-1, with 15 bases that match TRBD2. The CDR3 sequence is 17 residues long. Trimming took 3 bases from V and 7 from J; bases not matched to a gene: 7. CDR1 is MNHEY, CDR2 SMNVEV, per germline (reference sequence). CDR3 sequence (DNA): TGTGCCAGCAGTTTCTCCGGACTAGCGGGAGGGGAGAATGAGCAGTTCTTC. Amino acid sequence: CASSFSGLAGGENEQFF.

This CDR3 reads CASSLNPGRNGYTF. As DNA, the CDR3 is TGTGCCAGCAGTTTGAATCCAGGGAGAAATGGCTACACCTTC. This rearrangement joins TRBV28 to TRBJ1-2; D may be TRBD1 (5 bases). Trimming pared 3 bases from V and 6 bases from J, leaving 14 bases between. The V gene's germline CDR1 is MDHEN and CDR2 SYDVKM. The CDR3 consists of 14 residues.

This clonotype was counted many times. This chain joins TRBV7-9 and TRBJ2-7; TRBD2 is a possible D gene (6 bases). Per the germline V gene, CDR1 is SEHNR and CDR2 is FQNEAQ (reference sequence). The CDR3 runs to 13 residues. With 3 bases removed from V and 2 bases from J, the gap between germline ends came to 8 bases. This CDR3 is CASSLVAAYEQYF. The CDR3 nucleotides are TGTGCCAGCAGCTTGGTAGCGGCCTACGAGCAGTACTTC. The full variable domain, in which reference TRBV7-9 and TRBJ2-7 provide the parts outside the CDR3, is DTGVSQNPRHKITKRGQNVTFRCDPISEHNRLYWYRQTLGQGPEFLTYFQNEAQLEKSRLLSDRFSAERPKGSFSTLEIQRTEQGDSAMYLCASSLVAAYEQYFGPGTRLTVT.

This clonotype was detected many times. The V gene is TRBV29-1, the J gene TRBJ2-5; D perhaps matches TRBD2 (6 bases). CDR3 size: 14 residues. Germline CDR1 SQVTM, CDR2 ANQGSEA. Trimming pared 0 bases from V and 7 bases from J, leaving 15 bases between. CDR3 in DNA: TGCAGCGTTGAAGATTCGGCGCGGGGTCGGACCCAGTACTTC. It translates to CSVEDSARGRTQYF.